The clone carrying this T cell receptor (beta chain) has only a few counts. Its specificity is not known. This record comes from a study of Ad26.COV2.S vaccination and SARS-CoV-2 variants. Background on the study: Once, or twice with 56 days between doses, Ad26.COV2.S was given intramuscularly. Study-level results: There was a possibility that the TCR breadth and depth analyses underestimated total T cell responses. After vaccination, substantial breadth of spike-specific CD8+ and CD4+ responses was reported.

Treatment reported: 19 received Ad26.COV2.S at low or high dose, single or two shots; five or six received placebo; per-sample allocation not given. At day 63 after the first vaccine or placebo injection, samples were drawn. An adult donor aged 18-55 years was enrolled in Boston. Generated by immunoSEQ multiplex PCR, the TCRdb table keeps only in-frame clones and is missing some. The sample includes about 350,000 clones, 75% to 90% of them seen just once. V gave up 5 bases and J gave up 2 bases, with 10 bases separating them. Germline V gene lookup returns CDR1 MDHEN and CDR2 SYDVKM. There are 13 residues in the CDR3.

The chain links TRBV28 to TRBJ2-7; a weak D match, TRBD2 (5 bases). The sample consisted of peripheral blood, taken in a trial of Ad26.COV2.S vaccine versus placebo. This clonotype originated in a person aged 18-65 years who received the Ad26.COV2.S COVID-19 vaccine or a placebo. CDR3 coding DNA: TGTGCCAGCAGTCTCGGGAACCCCTACGAGCAGTACTTC. Encoded protein: CASSLGNPYEQYF.